What follows are 22 T cell receptor beta chains derived from one specimen sequenced in a study of blood T cell repertoires in COVID-19. The table came from immunoSEQ multiplex PCR; TCRdb's copy has only in-frame clones and leaves some out. The sample yields approximately 500,000 clones, 85% to 90% seen once. Sequenced input: PBMCs or T cells enriched from blood (not recorded which). The receptors shown here come from a woman in her forties who had recovered from COVID-19.

The gene calls are TRBV30 and TRBJ2-2, with 12 positions matching TRBD2. CDR1 and CDR2 (germline): GTSNPN, SVGIG (reference sequence). The J segment lost 3 bases and the V segment lost 7 bases, leaving 6 bases of the junction unmatched. This CDR3 contains 15 residues. The CDR3 loop is CAFPSGRVDTGELFF. The CDR3 DNA is TGTGCCTTTCCTAGCGGGAGGGTCGACACCGGGGAGCTGTTTTTT.

The DNA of the CDR3 is TGTGCCAGCAGCCGGCATATGACAGGACCCTCCTATGGCTACACCTTC. Translated, it gives CASSRHMTGPSYGYTF. V is TRBV3-1 (or the pseudogene TRBV3-2) and J is TRBJ1-2; a possible D gene is TRBD1 (6 bases). Trimming shortened V by 4 bases and J by 4 bases, and 19 bases separated the two germline ends. Germline V CDR1 and CDR2: LGHDT, YNNKEL (reference sequence). The CDR3 covers 16 residues.

This clone showed up just a few times. This chain connects TRBV6-5 to TRBJ1-2, with a possible D match to TRBD1 (5 bases). Trimming took 5 bases from V and 4 from J, leaving 17 bases between them. The CDR3 covers 15 residues. Germline V gene lookup returns CDR1 MNHEY and CDR2 SVGAGI. CDR3 amino acids: CASSLSTYRSYGYTF. The CDR3 DNA sequence: TGTGCCAGCAGTCTTTCAACATACAGGTCCTATGGCTACACCTTC.

This clone has just one count. V is TRBV5-1 and J is TRBJ2-6; TRBD1 aligns across 8 bases. The germline gives CDR1 SGHRS, CDR2 YFSETQ. With V trimmed by 5 bases and J by 0 bases, 19 bases remained unmatched. This CDR3 region has 21 residues. The CDR3 region has the DNA TGCGCCAGCAGTTCATTACCCGGGGACAGGACCACAGACTCTGGGGCCAACGTCCTGACTTTC. Encoded protein: CASSSLPGDRTTDSGANVLTF.

The chain recombines TRBV12-5 with TRBJ2-5, with 8 positions matching TRBD2. This CDR3 contains 14 residues. The V gene's germline CDR1 is LGHNT and CDR2 FRNRAP. Losses at the gene ends were 4 bases for V and 4 bases for J; bases not matched to a gene: 5. CDR3 sequence (DNA): TGTGCTAGTGGTTCGCTCGGGGGGGGAGAGACCCAGTACTTC. This translates into CASGSLGGGETQYF.

The chain couples TRBV2 to TRBJ2-2, with TRBD2 matching over 8 bases. Trimming at V came to 4 bases and at J to 5 bases, leaving 9 bases not matched to a gene. The CDR3 consists of 16 residues. Germline V gene data show CDR1 as SNHLY and CDR2 as FYNNEI. The CDR3 DNA follows: TGTGCCAGCAGTGCCCTCCAAGTAGCGGGGACCGGGGAGCTGTTTTTT. Its translation is CASSALQVAGTGELFF.

The genes are TRBV7-8 and TRBJ1-5; 7 bases align to TRBD1. After removal of 0 bases from V and 3 bases from J, the junction contained 8 bases not matched to a gene. The CDR3 runs to 17 residues. Germline values: CDR1 SGHVS, CDR2 FQNEAQ. CDR3 loop: CASSLALGTAVNQPQHF. The CDR3 nucleotides read TGTGCCAGCAGCTTAGCCCTTGGGACAGCCGTCAATCAGCCCCAGCATTTT. Full variable domain (rest looked up from reference TRBV7-8 and TRBJ1-5): GAGVSQSPRYKVAKRGQDVALRCDPISGHVSLFWYQQALGQGPEFLTYFQNEAQLDKSGLPSDRFFAERPEGSVSTLKIQRTQQEDSAVYLCASSLALGTAVNQPQHFGDGTRLSIL.

This clone was counted only a few times. This chain connects TRBV7-2 to TRBJ1-5; TRBD1 matches at 7 bases. The germline V gene has CDR1 SGHTA and CDR2 FQGNSA. The length of the CDR3 is 15 residues. V gave up 3 bases and J gave up 6 bases; unmatched junction bases: 8. The CDR3 bases are TGTGCCAGCAGCTTGAAACAGGGGAGAGGTCAGCCCCAGCATTTT. This encodes CASSLKQGRGQPQHF.

This rearrangement joins TRBV18 to TRBJ1-3; no definite D call. CDR1 is KGHSH, CDR2 LQKENI, per germline. V lost 6 bases and J 4 bases, leaving 7 bases between the germline ends. The CDR3 is 12 residues long. The CDR3 sequence: CASSERGNTIYF. The CDR3 DNA is TGTGCCAGCTCGGAGAGAGGAAACACCATATATTTT.

V and J are TRBV6-1 and TRBJ1-2; 9 bases are a match to TRBD1. The germline CDR1 and CDR2 sequences are MNHNS and SASEGT. Trimming removed 3 bases from V and 8 bases from J; junction bases left unmatched: 4. The CDR3 covers 13 residues. CDR3 region: CASSETGGSGYTF. The CDR3 DNA follows: TGTGCCAGCAGTGAGACAGGGGGATCGGGCTACACCTTC.

This clone was detected only once. This chain uses TRBV4-1 with TRBJ2-1; D is ambiguous. V lost 1 base to trimming and J lost 4 bases, with 5 bases between them. Germline V gene lookup returns CDR1 MGHRA and CDR2 YSYEKL. The CDR3 has 13 amino acids. Written as DNA, the CDR3 is TGCGCCAGCAGCCAAGTACTATACAATGAGCAGTTCTTC. Translating it yields CASSQVLYNEQFF.

V usage is TRBV6-5 and J usage is TRBJ2-1, with 9 positions matching TRBD1. The germline V gene has CDR1 MNHEY and CDR2 SVGAGI. This CDR3 has 15 residues. J lost 3 bases, V lost 4 bases, and 4 bases had no gene match. This CDR3 is CASSSQGAHYNEQFF. The CDR3 region has the DNA TGTGCCAGCAGTTCACAGGGGGCACACTACAATGAGCAGTTCTTC.

The CDR3 DNA is TGTGCCAGCAGCTTTGCGGCTAGCGCAGCCTACGAGCAGTACTTC. Protein: CASSFAASAAYEQYF. This chain joins TRBV5-6 and TRBJ2-7; TRBD2 might be the D (6 bases). Germline V lookup: CDR1 SGHDT, CDR2 YYEEEE. The CDR3 sequence is 15 residues long. V gave up 2 bases and J gave up 2 bases, with 14 bases separating them.

The chain combines TRBV4-1 with TRBJ2-5; 8 nucleotides align to TRBD1. Germline trimming cut 5 bases from V and 5 bases from J; bases unmatched to any gene: 10. The CDR3 totals 15 residues. Germline CDR1 and CDR2: MGHRA and YSYEKL. The DNA of the CDR3 is TGCGCCAGCAGCTCAGGGGGCTTGGGTCGGGAGACCCAGTACTTC. Its translation is CASSSGGLGRETQYF.

The chain couples TRBV7-2 to TRBJ1-3, with no clear D. The length of the CDR3 is 14 residues. Germline CDR1 reads SGHTA; CDR2 reads FQGNSA. Trimming stripped 5 bases from V and 4 bases from J, with 12 bases between. The CDR3 loop reads CASSRSGSGNTIYF. Here the CDR3 DNA reads TGTGCCAGCAGCCGTTCGGGGTCCGGAAACACCATATATTTT. The entire variable domain, with the rest obtained from reference TRBV7-2 and TRBJ1-3, is as follows: GAGVSQSPSNKVTEKGKDVELRCDPISGHTALYWYRQSLGQGLEFLIYFQGNSAPDKSGLPSDRFSAERTGGSVSTLTIQRTQQEDSAVYLCASSRSGSGNTIYFGEGSWLTVV.

The CDR3 protein is CASSFTLDRDHEQYF. CDR3 nucleotides: TGCGCCAGCAGCTTCACCCTGGACAGGGACCACGAGCAGTACTTC. The chain joins TRBV5-1 to TRBJ2-7; TRBD1 agrees at 8 bases. Losses at the gene ends were 2 bases for V and 5 bases for J; bases not matched to a gene: 9. This CDR3 is 15 amino acids long. CDR1 is SGHRS and CDR2 is YFSETQ in the germline V gene.

The chain combines TRBV7-8 with TRBJ2-5, with D possibly TRBD2 on 7 matching bases. Germline assignment: CDR1 SGHVS and CDR2 FQNEAQ. The CDR3 totals 16 residues. The ends were cut back, 3 bases at V and 5 bases at J, with 19 bases in the middle. The CDR3 sequence is CASSFRGGARGETQYF. Here the CDR3 DNA reads TGTGCCAGCAGCTTTAGGGGGGGCGCACGAGGGGAGACCCAGTACTTC.

The chain links TRBV15 to TRBJ1-1, with D possibly TRBD1 on 6 matching bases. The CDR3 covers 13 residues. Per the germline V gene, CDR1 is LNHNV and CDR2 is YYDKDF (reference sequence). Trimming left V 0 bases short and J 8 bases short, with 10 bases between. CDR3 nucleotide sequence: TGTGCCACCAGCAGAGATTCCCAGGGGGAAGCTTTCTTT. Translated: CATSRDSQGEAFF.

In this sample, this clone turned up once. This chain joins TRBV7-9 and TRBJ1-1, with a tentative D call TRBD1 (5 bases). The germline gives CDR1 SEHNR, CDR2 FQNEAQ (reference sequence). The CDR3 consists of 13 residues. Trimming took off 5 bases at V and 5 bases at J, with 12 bases between the two ends. CDR3 residues: CASSPQGLTEAFF. CDR3 bases: TGTGCCAGCAGCCCCCAGGGTCTTACTGAAGCTTTCTTT. Full variable domain (remainder filled in from reference TRBV7-9 and TRBJ1-1): DTGVSQNPRHKITKRGQNVTFRCDPISEHNRLYWYRQTLGQGPEFLTYFQNEAQLEKSRLLSDRFSAERPKGSFSTLEIQRTEQGDSAMYLCASSPQGLTEAFFGQGTRLTVV.

J is TRBJ1-2 and V is TRBV6-1; D uncertain. The germline V and J ends were trimmed by 3 bases and 4 bases, with 15 bases remaining between them. CDR3 length equals 15 residues. In germline, CDR1 is MNHNS, CDR2 SASEGT. In DNA, the CDR3 is TGTGCCAGCAGTGAGATCAAAGCCGCTATCTATGGCTACACCTTC. Its protein product is CASSEIKAAIYGYTF.

The chain is built from TRBV6-6 and TRBJ2-7; 8 bases are a match to TRBD1. Germline CDR1 and CDR2: MNHNY and SVGAGI (reference sequence). V gave up 5 bases and J gave up 4 bases; unmatched junction bases: 7. There are 14 residues in the CDR3. The CDR3 protein is CASSPIRTGYEQYF. Here the CDR3 DNA reads TGTGCCAGCAGTCCTATCAGGACAGGGTACGAGCAGTACTTC.

The V and J genes are TRBV27 and TRBJ2-3; weak D call: TRBD1 (6 bases). This CDR3 is built from 14 residues. The V end was cut by 8 bases, the J end by 1 base, with 13 bases between. Per germline, CDR1 MNHEY and CDR2 SMNVEV (reference sequence). As DNA, the CDR3 is TGTGCCAGCCTGCCAGGGGTGGGCACAGATACGCAGTATTTT. Translating it yields CASLPGVGTDTQYF.